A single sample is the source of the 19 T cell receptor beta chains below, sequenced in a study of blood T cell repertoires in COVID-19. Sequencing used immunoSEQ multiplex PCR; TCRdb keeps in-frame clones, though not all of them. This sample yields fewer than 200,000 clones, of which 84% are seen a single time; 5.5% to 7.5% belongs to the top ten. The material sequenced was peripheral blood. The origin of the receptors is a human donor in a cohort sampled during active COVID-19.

Here the CDR3 DNA reads TGTGCCAGCAGCCAACGACAGGGTAACGAGCAGTACTTC. Its translation: CASSQRQGNEQYF. This chain uses TRBV4-2 with TRBJ2-7; 7 bases align to TRBD1. The CDR3 spans 13 residues. From germline, CDR1 is LGHNA and CDR2 YNFKEQ. The V gene end was trimmed by 2 bases and the J gene end by 5 bases; junction bases not matched to a gene: 3.

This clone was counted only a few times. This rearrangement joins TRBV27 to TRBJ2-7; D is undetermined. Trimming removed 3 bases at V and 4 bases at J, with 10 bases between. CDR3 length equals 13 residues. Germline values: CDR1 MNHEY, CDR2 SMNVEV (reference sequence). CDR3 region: CASSLSSRYEQYF. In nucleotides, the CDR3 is TGTGCCAGCAGTTTGTCCAGCAGGTACGAGCAGTACTTC.

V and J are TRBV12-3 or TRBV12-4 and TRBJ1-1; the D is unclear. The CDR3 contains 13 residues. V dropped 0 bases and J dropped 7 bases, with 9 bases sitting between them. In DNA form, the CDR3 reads TGTGCCAGCAGTTTAGCGCGAGGGTTTGAAGCTTTCTTT. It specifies CASSLARGFEAFF.

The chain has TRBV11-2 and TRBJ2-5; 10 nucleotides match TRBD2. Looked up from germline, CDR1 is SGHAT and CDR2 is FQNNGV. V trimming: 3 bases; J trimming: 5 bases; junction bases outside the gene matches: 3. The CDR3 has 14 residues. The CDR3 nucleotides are TGTGCCAGCAGCTTTAGCGGGGGGACGGAGACCCAGTACTTC. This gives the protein CASSFSGGTETQYF.

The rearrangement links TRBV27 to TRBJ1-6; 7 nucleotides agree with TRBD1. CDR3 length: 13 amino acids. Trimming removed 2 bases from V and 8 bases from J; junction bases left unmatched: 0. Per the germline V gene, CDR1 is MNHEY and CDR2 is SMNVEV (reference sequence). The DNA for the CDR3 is TGTGCCAGCAGTTTAGACAGGGATTCACCCCTCCACTTT. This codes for CASSLDRDSPLHF.

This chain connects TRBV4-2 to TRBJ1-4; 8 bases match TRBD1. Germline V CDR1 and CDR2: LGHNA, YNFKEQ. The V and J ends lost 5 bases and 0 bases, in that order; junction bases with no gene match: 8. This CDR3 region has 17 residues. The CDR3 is CASSGADRAATNEKLFF. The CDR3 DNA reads TGTGCCAGCAGCGGGGCGGACAGGGCCGCAACTAATGAAAAACTGTTTTTT.

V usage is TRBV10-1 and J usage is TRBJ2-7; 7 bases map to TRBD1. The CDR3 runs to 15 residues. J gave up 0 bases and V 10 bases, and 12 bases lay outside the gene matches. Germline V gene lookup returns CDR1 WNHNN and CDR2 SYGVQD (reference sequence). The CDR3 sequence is CATSQGDLSSYEQYF. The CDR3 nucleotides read TGCGCCACCTCCCAGGGGGACCTCAGCTCCTACGAGCAGTACTTC.

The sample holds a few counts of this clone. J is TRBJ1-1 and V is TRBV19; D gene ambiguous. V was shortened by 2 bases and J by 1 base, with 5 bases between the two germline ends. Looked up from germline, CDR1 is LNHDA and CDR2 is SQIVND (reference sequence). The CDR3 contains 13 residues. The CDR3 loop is CASSIFRNTEAFF. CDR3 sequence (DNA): TGTGCCAGTAGTATATTCAGGAACACTGAAGCTTTCTTT.

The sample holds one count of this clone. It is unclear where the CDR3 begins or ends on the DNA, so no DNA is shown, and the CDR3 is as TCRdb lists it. The CDR3 sequence: CASRFGGGNTIYF. This rearrangement joins TRBV12-2 to TRBJ1-3. TRBV12-2 is tagged as a pseudogene. The CDR3 totals 13 residues, both ends included.

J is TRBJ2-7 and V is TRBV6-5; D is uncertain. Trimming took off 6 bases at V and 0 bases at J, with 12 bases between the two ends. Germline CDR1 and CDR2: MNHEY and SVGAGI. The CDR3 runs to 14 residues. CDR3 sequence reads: CASRPRISSYEQYF. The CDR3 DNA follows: TGTGCCAGCAGACCCAGGATCTCCTCCTACGAGCAGTACTTC.

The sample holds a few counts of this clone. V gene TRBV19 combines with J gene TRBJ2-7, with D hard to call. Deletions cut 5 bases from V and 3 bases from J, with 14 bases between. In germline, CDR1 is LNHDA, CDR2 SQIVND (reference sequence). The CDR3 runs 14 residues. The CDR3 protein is CASSSASLFYEQYF. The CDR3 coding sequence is TGTGCCAGTAGTTCCGCCTCCCTATTCTACGAGCAGTACTTC.

The CDR3 sequence is CASSAKTSGVSADTQYF. The CDR3 DNA reads TGTGCCAGCAGCGCAAAGACTAGCGGGGTTTCCGCAGATACGCAGTATTTT. The chain links TRBV13 to TRBJ2-3, with 11 positions matching TRBD2. The CDR3 has 17 residues. Germline V lookup: CDR1 PRHDT, CDR2 FYEKMQ (reference sequence). The J segment lost 4 bases and the V segment lost 5 bases, leaving 11 bases of the junction unmatched.

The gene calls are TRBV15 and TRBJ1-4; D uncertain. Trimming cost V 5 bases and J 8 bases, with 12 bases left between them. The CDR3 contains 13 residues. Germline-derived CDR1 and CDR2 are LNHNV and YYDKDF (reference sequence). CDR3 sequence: CATSRYAWEKLFF. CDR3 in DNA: TGTGCCACCAGCCGTTATGCGTGGGAAAAACTGTTTTTT.

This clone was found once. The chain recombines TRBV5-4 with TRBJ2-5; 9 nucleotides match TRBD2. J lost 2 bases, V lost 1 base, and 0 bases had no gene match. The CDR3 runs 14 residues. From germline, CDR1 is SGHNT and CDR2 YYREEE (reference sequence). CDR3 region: CASSLLAGQETQYF. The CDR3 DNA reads TGTGCCAGCAGCTTGCTAGCGGGGCAAGAGACCCAGTACTTC.

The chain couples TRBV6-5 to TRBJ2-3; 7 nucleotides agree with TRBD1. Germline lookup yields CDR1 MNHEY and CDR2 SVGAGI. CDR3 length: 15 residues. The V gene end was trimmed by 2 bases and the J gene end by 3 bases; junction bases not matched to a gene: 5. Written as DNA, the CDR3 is TGTGCCAGCAGTTACAGAGGGGGCAGTACAGATACGCAGTATTTT. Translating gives CASSYRGGSTDTQYF.

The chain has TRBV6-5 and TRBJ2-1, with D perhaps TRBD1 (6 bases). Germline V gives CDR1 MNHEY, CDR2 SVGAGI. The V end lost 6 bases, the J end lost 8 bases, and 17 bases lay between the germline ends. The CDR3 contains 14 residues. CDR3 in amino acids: CASRRGIRWDEQFF. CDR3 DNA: TGTGCCAGCAGGAGGGGGATACGCTGGGATGAGCAGTTCTTC.

The CDR3 spells CASSIIGGTGWKLFF. The CDR3 DNA is TGTGCCAGTAGTATAATCGGTGGGACAGGGTGGAAACTGTTTTTT. The chain uses TRBV19 and TRBJ1-4; 9 nucleotides line up with TRBD1. This CDR3 is built from 15 residues. V lost 2 bases to trimming and J lost 11 bases; unmatched junction nucleotides: 9. Germline-derived CDR1 and CDR2 are LNHDA and SQIVND (reference sequence).

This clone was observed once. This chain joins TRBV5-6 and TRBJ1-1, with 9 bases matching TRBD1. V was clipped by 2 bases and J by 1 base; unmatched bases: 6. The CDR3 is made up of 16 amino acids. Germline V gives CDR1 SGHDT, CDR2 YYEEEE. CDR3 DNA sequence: TGTGCCAGCAGCTTCTACACAGGGGGCGAGAACACTGAAGCTTTCTTT. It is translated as CASSFYTGGENTEAFF. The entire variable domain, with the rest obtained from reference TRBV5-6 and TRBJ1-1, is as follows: DAGVTQSPTHLIKTRGQQVTLRCSPKSGHDTVSWYQQALGQGPQFIFQYYEEEERQRGNFPDRFSGHQFPNYSSELNVNALLLGDSALYLCASSFYTGGENTEAFFGQGTRLTVV.

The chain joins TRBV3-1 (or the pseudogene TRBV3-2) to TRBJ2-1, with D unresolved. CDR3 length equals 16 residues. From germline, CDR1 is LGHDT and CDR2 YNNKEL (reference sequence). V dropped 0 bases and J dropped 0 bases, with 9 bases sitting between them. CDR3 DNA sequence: TGTGCCAGCAGCCAAGATCCAGCAGGCTCCTACAATGAGCAGTTCTTC. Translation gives CASSQDPAGSYNEQFF.